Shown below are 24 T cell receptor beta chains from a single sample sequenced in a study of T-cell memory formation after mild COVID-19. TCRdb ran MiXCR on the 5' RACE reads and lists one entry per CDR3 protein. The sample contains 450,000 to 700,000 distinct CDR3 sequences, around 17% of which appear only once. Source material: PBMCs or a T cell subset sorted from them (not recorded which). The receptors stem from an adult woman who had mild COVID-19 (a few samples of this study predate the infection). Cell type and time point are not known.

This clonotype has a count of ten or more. This CDR3 is CASSLVASGKYEQYF. DNA of the CDR3: TGTGCCAGCAGCTTAGTGGCTAGCGGCAAGTACGAGCAGTACTTC. The genes are TRBV7-9 and TRBJ2-7; TRBD2 agrees at 7 bases. Germline V gene sequence: CDR1 SEHNR, CDR2 FQNEAQ (reference sequence). V dropped 1 base and J dropped 4; count of bases not matched to a gene: 7. The CDR3 is 15 residues long.

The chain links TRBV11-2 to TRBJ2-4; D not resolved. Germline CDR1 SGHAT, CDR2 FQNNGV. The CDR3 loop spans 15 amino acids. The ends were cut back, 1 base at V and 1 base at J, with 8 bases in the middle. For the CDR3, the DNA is TGTGCCAGCAGCTTAGCCTGGGGTGCCAAAAACATTCAGTACTTC. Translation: CASSLAWGAKNIQYF.

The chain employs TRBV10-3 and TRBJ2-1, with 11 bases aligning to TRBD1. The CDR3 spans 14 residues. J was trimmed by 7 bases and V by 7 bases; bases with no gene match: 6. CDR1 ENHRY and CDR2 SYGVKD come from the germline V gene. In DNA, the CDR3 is TGTGCCATCACTGGGACAGGGGGGAGGAATGAGCAGTTCTTC. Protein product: CAITGTGGRNEQFF.

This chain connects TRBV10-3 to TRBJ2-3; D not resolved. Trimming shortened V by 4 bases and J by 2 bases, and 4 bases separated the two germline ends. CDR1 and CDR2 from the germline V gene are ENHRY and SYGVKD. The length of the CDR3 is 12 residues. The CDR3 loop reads CAISANTDTQYF. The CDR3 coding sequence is TGTGCCATCAGTGCGAACACAGATACGCAGTATTTT.

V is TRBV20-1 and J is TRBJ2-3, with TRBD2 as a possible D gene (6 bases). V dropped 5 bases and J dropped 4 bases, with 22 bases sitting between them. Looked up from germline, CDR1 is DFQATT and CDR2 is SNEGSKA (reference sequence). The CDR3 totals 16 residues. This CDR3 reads CSADSRSEGGADTQYF. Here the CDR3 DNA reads TGCAGTGCTGATTCTCGATCGGAGGGCGGCGCAGATACGCAGTATTTT.

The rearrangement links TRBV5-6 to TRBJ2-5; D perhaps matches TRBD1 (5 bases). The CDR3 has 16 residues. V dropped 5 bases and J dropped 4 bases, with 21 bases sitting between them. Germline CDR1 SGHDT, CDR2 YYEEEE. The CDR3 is CASRPTPMGPGETQYF. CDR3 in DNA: TGTGCCAGCAGACCCACCCCCATGGGGCCAGGAGAGACCCAGTACTTC.

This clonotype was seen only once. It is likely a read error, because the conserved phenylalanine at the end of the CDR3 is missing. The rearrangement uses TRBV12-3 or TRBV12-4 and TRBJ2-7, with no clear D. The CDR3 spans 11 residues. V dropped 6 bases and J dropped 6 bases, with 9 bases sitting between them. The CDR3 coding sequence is TGTGCCAGCAGCCCAGGTTTCGAGCAGTACTCC. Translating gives CASSPGFEQYS.

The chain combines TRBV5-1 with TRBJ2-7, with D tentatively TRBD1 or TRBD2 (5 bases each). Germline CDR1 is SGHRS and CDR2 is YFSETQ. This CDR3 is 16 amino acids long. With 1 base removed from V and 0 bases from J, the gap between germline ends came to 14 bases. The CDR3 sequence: CASSLQTGLSSYEQYF. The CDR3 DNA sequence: TGCGCCAGCAGCTTGCAAACAGGACTCAGCTCCTACGAGCAGTACTTC.

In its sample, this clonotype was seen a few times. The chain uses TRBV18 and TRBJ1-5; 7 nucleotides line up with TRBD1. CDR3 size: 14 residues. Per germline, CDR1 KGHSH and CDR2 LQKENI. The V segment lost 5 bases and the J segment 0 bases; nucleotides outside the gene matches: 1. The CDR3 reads CASSGTDSNQPQHF. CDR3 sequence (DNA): TGTGCCAGCTCAGGGACAGATAGCAATCAGCCCCAGCATTTT.

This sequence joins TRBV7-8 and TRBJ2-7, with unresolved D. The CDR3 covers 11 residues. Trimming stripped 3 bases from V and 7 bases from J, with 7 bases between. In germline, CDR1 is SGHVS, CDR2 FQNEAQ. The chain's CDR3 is CASSFTREQYF. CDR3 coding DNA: TGTGCCAGCAGCTTCACGAGGGAGCAGTACTTC. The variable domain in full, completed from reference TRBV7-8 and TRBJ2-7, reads GAGVSQSPRYKVAKRGQDVALRCDPISGHVSLFWYQQALGQGPEFLTYFQNEAQLDKSGLPSDRFFAERPEGSVSTLKIQRTQQEDSAVYLCASSFTREQYFGPGTRLTVT.

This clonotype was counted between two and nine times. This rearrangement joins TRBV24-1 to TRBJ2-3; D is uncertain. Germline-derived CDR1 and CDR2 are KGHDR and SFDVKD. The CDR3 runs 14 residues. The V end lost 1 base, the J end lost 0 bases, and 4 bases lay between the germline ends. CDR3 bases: TGTGCCACCAGTGATTTTATGAGCACAGATACGCAGTATTTT. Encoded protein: CATSDFMSTDTQYF.

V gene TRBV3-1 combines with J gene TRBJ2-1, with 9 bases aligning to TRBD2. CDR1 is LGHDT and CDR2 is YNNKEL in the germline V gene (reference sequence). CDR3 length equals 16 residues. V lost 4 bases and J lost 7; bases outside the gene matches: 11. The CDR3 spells CASSLSGGGARNEQFF. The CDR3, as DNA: TGTGCCAGCAGCCTTTCCGGCGGGGGGGCAAGGAATGAGCAGTTCTTC.

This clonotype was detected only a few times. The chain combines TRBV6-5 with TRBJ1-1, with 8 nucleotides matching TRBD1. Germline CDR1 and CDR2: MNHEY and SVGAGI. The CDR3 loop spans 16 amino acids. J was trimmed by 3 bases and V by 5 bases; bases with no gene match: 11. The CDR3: CASSRPGGGQDTEAFF. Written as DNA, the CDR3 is TGTGCCAGCAGTCGACCCGGGGGGGGACAGGACACTGAAGCTTTCTTT.

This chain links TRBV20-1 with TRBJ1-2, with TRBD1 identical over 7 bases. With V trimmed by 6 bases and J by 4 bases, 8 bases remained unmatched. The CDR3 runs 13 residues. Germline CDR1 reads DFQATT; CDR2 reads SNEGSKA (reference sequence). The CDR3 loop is CSALKRDSYGYTF. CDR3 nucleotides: TGCAGTGCATTAAAGCGGGACAGCTATGGCTACACCTTC.

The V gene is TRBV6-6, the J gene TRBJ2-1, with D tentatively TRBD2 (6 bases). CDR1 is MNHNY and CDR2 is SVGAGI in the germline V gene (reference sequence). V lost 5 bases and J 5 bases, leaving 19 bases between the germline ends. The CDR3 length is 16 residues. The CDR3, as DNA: TGTGCCAGCAGTCCCCTAGCGACTCCACATCACAATGAGCAGTTCTTC. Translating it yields CASSPLATPHHNEQFF.

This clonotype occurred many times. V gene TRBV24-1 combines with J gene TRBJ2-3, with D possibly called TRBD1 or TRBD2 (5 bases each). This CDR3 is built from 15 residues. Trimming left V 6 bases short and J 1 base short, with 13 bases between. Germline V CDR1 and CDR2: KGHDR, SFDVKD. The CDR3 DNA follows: TGTGCCACCAGTTCTACGGGACCGGGCACAGATACGCAGTATTTT. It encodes CATSSTGPGTDTQYF.

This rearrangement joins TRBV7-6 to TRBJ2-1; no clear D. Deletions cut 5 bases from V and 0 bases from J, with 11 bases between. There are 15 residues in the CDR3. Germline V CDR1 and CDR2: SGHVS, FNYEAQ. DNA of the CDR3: TGTGCCAGCAGCCCGACCCTGGGCTCCTACAATGAGCAGTTCTTC. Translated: CASSPTLGSYNEQFF.

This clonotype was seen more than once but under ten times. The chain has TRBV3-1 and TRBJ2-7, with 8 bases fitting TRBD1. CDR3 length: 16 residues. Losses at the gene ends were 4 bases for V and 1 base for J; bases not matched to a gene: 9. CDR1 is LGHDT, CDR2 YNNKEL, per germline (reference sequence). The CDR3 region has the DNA TGTGCCAGCAGCCGAGGCGGACAGGGAAAGTCCTACGAGCAGTACTTC. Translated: CASSRGGQGKSYEQYF.

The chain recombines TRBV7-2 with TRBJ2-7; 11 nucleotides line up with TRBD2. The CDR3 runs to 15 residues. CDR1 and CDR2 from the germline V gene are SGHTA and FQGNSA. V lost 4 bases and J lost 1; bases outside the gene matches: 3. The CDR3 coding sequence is TGTGCCAGCAGCTCGACTAGCGGGGCATCCTACGAGCAGTACTTC. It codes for CASSSTSGASYEQYF. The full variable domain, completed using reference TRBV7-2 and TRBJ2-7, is GAGVSQSPSNKVTEKGKDVELRCDPISGHTALYWYRQSLGQGLEFLIYFQGNSAPDKSGLPSDRFSAERTGGSVSTLTIQRTQQEDSAVYLCASSSTSGASYEQYFGPGTRLTVT.

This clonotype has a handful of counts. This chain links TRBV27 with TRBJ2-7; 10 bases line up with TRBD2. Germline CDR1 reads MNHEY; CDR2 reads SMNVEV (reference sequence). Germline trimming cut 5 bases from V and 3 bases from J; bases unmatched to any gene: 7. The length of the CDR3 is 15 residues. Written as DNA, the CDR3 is TGTGCCAGCAGTACCATAGCGGGAGGCGTCTACGAGCAGTACTTC. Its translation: CASSTIAGGVYEQYF.

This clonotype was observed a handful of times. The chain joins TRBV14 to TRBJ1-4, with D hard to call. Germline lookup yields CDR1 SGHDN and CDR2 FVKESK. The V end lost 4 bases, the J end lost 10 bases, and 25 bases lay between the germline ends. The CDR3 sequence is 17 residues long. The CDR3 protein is CASSRLSRSTENSKLFF. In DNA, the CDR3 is TGTGCCAGCAGCCGCCTCAGCCGGTCTACCGAAAACTCAAAACTGTTTTTT.

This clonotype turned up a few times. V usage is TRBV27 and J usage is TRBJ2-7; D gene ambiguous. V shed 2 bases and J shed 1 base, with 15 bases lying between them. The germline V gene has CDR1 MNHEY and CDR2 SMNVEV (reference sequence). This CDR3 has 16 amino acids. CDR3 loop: CASSLTWTSRSYEQYF. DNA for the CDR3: TGTGCCAGCAGTTTAACGTGGACCTCCCGTTCCTACGAGCAGTACTTC.

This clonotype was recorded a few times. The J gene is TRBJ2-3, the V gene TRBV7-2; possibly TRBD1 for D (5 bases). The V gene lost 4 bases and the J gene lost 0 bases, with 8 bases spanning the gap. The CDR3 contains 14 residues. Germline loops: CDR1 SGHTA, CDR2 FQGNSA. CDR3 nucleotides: TGTGCCAGCAGCTGGACATATAGCACAGATACGCAGTATTTT. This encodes CASSWTYSTDTQYF.

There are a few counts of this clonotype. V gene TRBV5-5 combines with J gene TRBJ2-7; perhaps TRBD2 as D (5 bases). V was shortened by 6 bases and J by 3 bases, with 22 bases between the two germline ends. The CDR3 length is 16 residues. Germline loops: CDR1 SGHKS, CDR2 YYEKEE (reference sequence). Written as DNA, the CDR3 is TGTGCCAGCAAGTACCGGGGAGCTGATGTAAACTACGAGCAGTACTTC. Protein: CASKYRGADVNYEQYF.